The T cell receptor beta chain under discussion was sequenced for a study of cytomegalovirus exposure and HLA in healthy donors. The PCR had 60 Vbeta and 13 Jbeta primers. Authors' data handling: Later work found around 72 million unique TCR beta chains, with roughly 11 million shared. The method was immunoSEQ multiplex PCR; TCRdb's version includes in-frame clones alone and lacks a portion of them. The V and J calls and clone size are taken from that table; D and trimming were inferred from the DNA. Among more than 95,000 clones, roughly 77% were seen once, and the ten largest hold 4.5% to 5%. Notes on the study in general: The authors later found HLA-associated TCR beta chains more clonally expanded than equally common others.

Between the trimmed V and J ends, which lost 4 bases and 6 bases, there was a span of 10 bases. This CDR3 has 12 amino acids. Germline V gene data show CDR1 as SGHRS and CDR2 as YFSETQ. On this clone: Its antigen is not identified.

Sequenced: PBMCs. The chain has TRBV5-1 and TRBJ1-1; unclear D gene. The receptor comes from a man over 45 in good health and CMV-seropositive. The CDR3 loop reads CASSAGGAEAFF. The CDR3 nucleotides read TGCGCCAGCAGCGCGGGTGGAGCTGAAGCTTTCTTT.